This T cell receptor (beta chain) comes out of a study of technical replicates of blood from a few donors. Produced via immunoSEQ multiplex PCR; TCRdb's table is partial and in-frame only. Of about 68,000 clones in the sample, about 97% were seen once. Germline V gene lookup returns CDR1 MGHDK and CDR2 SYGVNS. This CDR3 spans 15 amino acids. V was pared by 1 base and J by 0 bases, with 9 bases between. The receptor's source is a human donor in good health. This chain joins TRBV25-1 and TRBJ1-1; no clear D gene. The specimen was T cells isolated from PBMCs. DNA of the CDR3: TGTGCCAGCAGTGAATTGGGCTACTTGAACACTGAAGCTTTCTTT. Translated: CASSELGYLNTEAFF.